These T cell receptor beta chains were read from a single sample in a study of blood T cell repertoires in COVID-19. This table comes from immunoSEQ multiplex PCR, and its TCRdb copy is limited to in-frame clones, with some not included. The sample consists of about 80,000 clones, 78% of them appearing once. Material: peripheral blood. Receptor source: a human donor in a cohort sampled during active COVID-19. Each CDR3 is given without its conserved first and last residue. D genes are given only for firm matches. Rows give clone size only sometimes, using once, few, many, or a class for an expanded clone.

cdr3_length	d_call	v_call	clone_size	j_call	cdr3_aa
13	TRBD1	TRBV3-1/TRBV3-2	few	TRBJ2-1	ASSLDRGRGNEQF
12	.	TRBV6-5	.	TRBJ1-4	ASRRVEPNEKLF
12	TRBD1	TRBV13	.	TRBJ1-4	ASSSGQGREKLF
14	TRBD1	TRBV18	.	TRBJ1-1	ASSPLHERTGEGAF
10	.	TRBV6-1	.	TRBJ2-7	ASSEGTYEQY
11	.	TRBV7-2	.	TRBJ2-1	ASTLGEYNEQF
13	.	TRBV7-3	.	TRBJ2-2	ASSQGLASTGELF
12	.	TRBV29-1	.	TRBJ2-7	SVEGDPGIHEQY
15	.	TRBV4-1	.	TRBJ1-6	ASSQPIDSAYNSPLH
14	.	TRBV6-6	.	TRBJ1-2	ASSFTGSSAVYGYT
11	TRBD2	TRBV18	.	TRBJ2-7	ASGEGPTYEQY
12	.	TRBV6-5	.	TRBJ2-3	ASSYSLSADTQY
13	TRBD2	TRBV5-4	.	TRBJ2-1	ASSLRTSGMNEQF
12	.	TRBV6-6	.	TRBJ1-5	ASSSTWSNQPQH
10	TRBD1	TRBV19	few	TRBJ2-2	AGQGATGELF
13	.	TRBV15	.	TRBJ2-7	ATSRALGGAYEQY
13	.	TRBV2	.	TRBJ1-6	ASSEHGGLGSPLH
13	TRBD2	TRBV6-5	.	TRBJ2-5	ASSYSGGIQETQY
12	.	TRBV27	.	TRBJ1-1	ASSLWNRDTEAF
11	.	TRBV12-5	.	TRBJ2-3	ASGGLITDTQY
11	TRBD2	TRBV29-1	.	TRBJ2-3	SVGTSGADTQY
11	.	TRBV9	.	TRBJ1-1	ASSVALNTEAF
13	.	TRBV3-1/TRBV3-2	once	TRBJ2-3	ASSQERGRTDTQY
12	.	TRBV13	.	TRBJ2-4	ASSNHRGWDIQY
14	TRBD2	TRBV5-6	few	TRBJ2-5	ASSSSSGLALETQY
13	.	TRBV5-1	.	TRBJ1-4	ASSLAGLFNEKLF
14	.	TRBV4-2	.	TRBJ1-2	ASSQDGAGVGYGYT
10	.	TRBV12-3/TRBV12-4	few	TRBJ1-5	ASSFFEQPQH
12	.	TRBV29-1	.	TRBJ1-5	SVETTYSNQPQH
13	TRBD2	TRBV5-1	.	TRBJ2-3	ASSFLAGEGDTQY
11	.	TRBV12-5	.	TRBJ1-4	ASAGQAGEKLF